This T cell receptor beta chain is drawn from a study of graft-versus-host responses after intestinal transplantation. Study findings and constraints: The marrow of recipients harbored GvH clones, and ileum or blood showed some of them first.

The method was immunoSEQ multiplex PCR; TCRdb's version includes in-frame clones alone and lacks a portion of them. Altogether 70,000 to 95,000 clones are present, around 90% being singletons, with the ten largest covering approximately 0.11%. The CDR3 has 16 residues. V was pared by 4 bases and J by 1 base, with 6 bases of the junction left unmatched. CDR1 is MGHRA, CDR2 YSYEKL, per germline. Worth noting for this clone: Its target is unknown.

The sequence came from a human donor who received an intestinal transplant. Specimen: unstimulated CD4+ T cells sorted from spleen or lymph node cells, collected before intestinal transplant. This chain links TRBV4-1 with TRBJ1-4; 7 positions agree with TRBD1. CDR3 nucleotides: TGCGCCAGCAGCCGCCGGCAGGGGGGAACTAATGAAAAACTGTTTTTT. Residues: CASSRRQGGTNEKLFF.